The source of this T cell receptor beta chain is a study of blood T cell repertoires in COVID-19. Study at large: The samples span acute and convalescent COVID-19 from the United States, Italy and Spain. From T cells, B-cell-depleted T cells, or PBMCs came the material, which was cDNA or gDNA.

V was trimmed by 0 bases and J by 6 bases, leaving 16 bases between them. The CDR3 is 15 amino acids. Germline CDR1 and CDR2: SGDLS and YYNGEE. Authors' analysis steps: Amplifying reference gene primers gave estimates of nucleated cell counts. The data were produced by immunoSEQ multiplex PCR, yet TCRdb's version contains in-frame clones alone and is incomplete. For V, J and clone size, that table is used; D and trimming come from the DNA. The sample holds about 160,000 clones, approximately 84% seen once. This rearrangement joins TRBV9 to TRBJ2-7, with D possibly matching TRBD2 (6 bases). This TCR was sampled from a woman aged 80 or older with acute or convalescent COVID-19. What was sequenced was peripheral blood. CDR3 amino acids: CASSVGASAMGEQYF. For the CDR3, the DNA is TGTGCCAGCAGCGTAGGAGCTAGCGCCATGGGCGAGCAGTACTTC.